These T cell receptor beta chains were read from a single sample in a study of blood T cell repertoires in COVID-19. The assay was immunoSEQ multiplex PCR, and TCRdb's table has in-frame clones only and misses some. The sample shows around 200,000 clones, around 90% of them seen only once. What was sequenced was peripheral blood. The receptors originated from a man aged 50-60 years with acute or convalescent COVID-19. The CDR3 runs from the conserved cysteine through the conserved F or W. Fields, in order: clone size, J gene, D gene, V gene, CDR3 DNA, CDR3 protein. The D gene is left open where the match is weak. The size entry is marked missing in some rows and otherwise reads once, few, many or a size class.

NA TRBJ2-1 TRBD2 TRBV24-1 TGTGCCACCAGTGATTTGGGGATTGCGGGAGTTGACAATGAGCAGTTCTTC CATSDLGIAGVDNEQFF
NA TRBJ2-7 NA TRBV3-1/TRBV3-2 TGTGCCAGCAGCCAAGGCCCCTCAGGAACTTACGAGCAGTACTTC CASSQGPSGTYEQYF
NA TRBJ2-3 NA TRBV4-1 TGCGCCAGCAGCCAGCAGGGCCCTGGCACAGATACGCAGTATTTT CASSQQGPGTDTQYF
once TRBJ2-3 TRBD2 TRBV27 TGTGCCAGCAGTTGGGGACTAGCCACAGATACGCAGTATTTT CASSWGLATDTQYF
NA TRBJ1-3 NA TRBV2 TGTGCCAGCAGGGACACCTCTGGAAACACCATATATTTT CASRDTSGNTIYF
NA TRBJ1-2 NA TRBV7-8 TGTGCCAGCAGCTTGGGGGGGGCCATGAGCGGCTACACCTTC CASSLGGAMSGYTF
NA TRBJ2-1 TRBD2 TRBV5-1 TGCGCCAGCAGCTTGGGGGTTAGCGGGAAGCGGGGCGAGCAGTTCTTC CASSLGVSGKRGEQFF
NA TRBJ2-1 NA TRBV2 TGTGCCAGCACCCCCGGCGGCGGGGTATCCTACAATGAGCAGTTCTTC CASTPGGGVSYNEQFF
few TRBJ2-2 TRBD2 TRBV4-2 TGTGCCAGCAGCCACTCTAGCGGGGCGAACACCGGGGAGCTGTTTTTT CASSHSSGANTGELFF
NA TRBJ1-2 NA TRBV5-1 TGCGCCAGCAGCTTGAACTCGGACTATGGCTACACCTTC CASSLNSDYGYTF
NA TRBJ2-7 NA TRBV6-6 TGTGCCAGCAGTTACGGTTTAGCTGGATACGAGCAGTACTTC CASSYGLAGYEQYF
once TRBJ2-5 TRBD2 TRBV4-1 TGCGCCAGCAGCCAATCGAGCGGGAGGGCCTATCCGACCCAGTACTTC CASSQSSGRAYPTQYF
NA TRBJ1-5 TRBD1 TRBV7-2 TGTGCCAGCAGCCCCGGGACAGGGGGACACATTAGCAATCAGCCCCAGCATTTT CASSPGTGGHISNQPQHF
once TRBJ1-2 NA TRBV9 TGTGCCAGCAGCCCTACCGACAGGAATAGAGGTGGCTACACCTTC CASSPTDRNRGGYTF
NA TRBJ1-4 NA TRBV7-9 TGTGCCAGCAGCCCAGAGGGCGTGACCGAAAAACTGTTTTTT CASSPEGVTEKLFF
NA TRBJ2-2 NA TRBV19 TGTGCCAGTAGTATAATCGCAGGGATGAACACCGGGGAGCTGTTTTTT CASSIIAGMNTGELFF
NA TRBJ1-3 NA TRBV3-1/TRBV3-2 TGTGCCAGCAGCCAAGTTGGTCAGGGTAGGGGAAACACCATATATTTT CASSQVGQGRGNTIYF
NA TRBJ1-5 NA TRBV29-1 TGCAGCGTTCTTTGGGCCTTCGGCAATCAGCCCCAGCATTTT CSVLWAFGNQPQHF
NA TRBJ2-2 TRBD2 TRBV7-8 TGTGCCAGCAGCCTACTAGCGGGGGGCCGCACCGGGGAGCTGTTTTTT CASSLLAGGRTGELFF
NA TRBJ1-1 NA TRBV14 TGTGCCAGCAGCCCTTTCTCCGGTGGTGAAGCTTTCTTT CASSPFSGGEAFF
NA TRBJ2-3 TRBD2 TRBV10-3 TGTGCCATCAGTTCGGGAGTAGCGGGGCCAGATACGCAGTATTTT CAISSGVAGPDTQYF
NA TRBJ1-4 NA TRBV2 TGTGCCAGCAGTGTTCAGGGTAGCTCTAATGAAAAACTGTTTTTT CASSVQGSSNEKLFF
NA TRBJ2-5 NA TRBV4-2 TGTGCCAGCAGCCAAGTCGTTCGGGAGACCCAGTACTTC CASSQVVRETQYF
NA TRBJ2-2 TRBD2 TRBV7-3 TGTGCCAGCAGCTTGTCGGGACTAGCGGGGTCGAACACCGGGGAGCTGTTTTTT CASSLSGLAGSNTGELFF
NA TRBJ1-1 TRBD1 TRBV19 TGTGCCAGTAGTATAGATTTCGACAGGGGGCTCTTCACTGAAGCTTTCTTT CASSIDFDRGLFTEAFF
NA TRBJ1-4 TRBD1 TRBV4-1 TGCGCCAGCAGCCTGTCGGGACAGTCTAATGAAAAACTGTTTTTT CASSLSGQSNEKLFF
NA TRBJ1-2 NA TRBV7-9 TGTGCCAGCAGCTTAGACGTAGGGGATGGTAACTATGGCTACACCTTC CASSLDVGDGNYGYTF
NA TRBJ1-2 NA TRBV9 TGTGCCAGCAGCGCGACAGGCTATGGCTACACCTTC CASSATGYGYTF
NA TRBJ2-1 TRBD1 TRBV6-5 TGTGCCAGCAGGGGGACAGCACTCAACAATGAGCAGTTCTTC CASRGTALNNEQFF
NA TRBJ1-4 NA TRBV2 TGTGCCAGCAGTACTCACCGGGGGAGGGGTAGCGGTGAAAAACTGTTTTTT CASSTHRGRGSGEKLFF
NA TRBJ2-4 NA TRBV3-1/TRBV3-2 TGTGCCAGCAGCCAGACCGCAGGGAACATTCAGTACTTC CASSQTAGNIQYF
NA TRBJ2-1 NA TRBV9 TGTGCCAGCAGCGTAGAGGACAGCCATTCCTACAATGAGCAGTTCTTC CASSVEDSHSYNEQFF
NA TRBJ2-5 NA TRBV7-9 TGTGCCAGCAGCCGCCCTCGGGAGACCCAGTACTTC CASSRPRETQYF
NA TRBJ1-2 NA TRBV7-3 TGTGCCAGCAGCTTAACCCCCGGGAATGGCTACACCTTC CASSLTPGNGYTF
NA TRBJ1-1 NA TRBV5-4 TGTGCCAGCAGCTTACAGGGCGCCACTGAAGCTTTCTTT CASSLQGATEAFF
NA TRBJ1-1 NA TRBV19 TGTGCCAGTAGCCTACTATCCCAAGCTTTTTTT CASSLLSQAFF
NA TRBJ1-1 NA TRBV19 TGTGCCAGTAGTTCAAACAGGCAAGTTAGCACTGAAGCTTTCTTT CASSSNRQVSTEAFF
NA TRBJ2-5 NA TRBV12-3/TRBV12-4 TGTGCCAGCAGTTTAACTCGGAGGACCCAGTACTTC CASSLTRRTQYF
NA TRBJ1-4 TRBD1 TRBV4-3 TGCGCCAGCAGCCAAGACCGACAGGGGGTTGATGAAAAACTGTTTTTT CASSQDRQGVDEKLFF
NA TRBJ2-7 NA TRBV9 TGTGCCAGCAGCCCCCAGGACGGACTTTCCTACGAGCAGTACTTC CASSPQDGLSYEQYF
NA TRBJ2-3 NA TRBV18 TGTGCCAGCTCACCACCGGGCAGCGATACGCAGTATTTT CASSPPGSDTQYF
NA TRBJ2-7 NA TRBV5-1 TGCGCCAGCAGCAAGGACATCCCCGCGAACGAGCAGTACTTC CASSKDIPANEQYF
NA TRBJ2-2 NA TRBV7-2 TGTGCCAGCAGCCAGCAGCACGCAGGGTACGGGGAGCTGTTTTTT CASSQQHAGYGELFF
NA TRBJ1-2 NA TRBV2 TGTGCCAGCAGTGTAGACAGGTATGGCTACACCTTC CASSVDRYGYTF
NA TRBJ2-2 TRBD1 TRBV18 TGTGCCAGCTCACCCAGGACAGGACCGAGGACCGGGGAGCTGTTTTTT CASSPRTGPRTGELFF
NA TRBJ2-1 TRBD2 TRBV7-9 TGTGCCAGCAGCTTAGAGGGCGGGGGGAAAAACAATGAGCAGTTCTTC CASSLEGGGKNNEQFF
NA TRBJ2-1 TRBD1 TRBV5-6 TGTGCCAGCAGCTTACAGGGGTCCATCTACAATGAGCAGTTCTTC CASSLQGSIYNEQFF
once TRBJ1-2 TRBD1 TRBV5-1 TGCGCCAGCAGCCCAGGCAGGGGGTATGGCTACACCTTC CASSPGRGYGYTF
NA TRBJ1-1 TRBD1 TRBV19 TGTGCCAGTAGTCCCTGGGACAGGAGGGGGACTGAAGCTTTCTTT CASSPWDRRGTEAFF
NA TRBJ2-3 TRBD2 TRBV4-1 TGCGCCAGCAGCTACCGGACTAGCGGAGGTATGGATACGCAGTATTTT CASSYRTSGGMDTQYF
NA TRBJ1-3 TRBD1 TRBV9 TGTGCCAGCAGCGTAGCAGGGGACAGTGGAAACACCATATATTTT CASSVAGDSGNTIYF
NA TRBJ1-4 NA TRBV30 TGTGCCTGGAGGGGGGGACCAGGGTCTAATGAAAAACTGTTTTTT CAWRGGPGSNEKLFF
NA TRBJ2-2 TRBD1 TRBV19 TGTGCCAGTAACGATAGGGGGCTCGCCGGGGAGCTGTTTTTT CASNDRGLAGELFF
NA TRBJ1-1 NA TRBV7-2 TGTGCCAGCAGCTTAGGGCCGACAGGGAACACTGAAGCTTTCTTT CASSLGPTGNTEAFF
NA TRBJ2-3 NA TRBV9 TGTGCCAGCAGCGCTGGGCTGTCACGGGATACGCAGTATTTT CASSAGLSRDTQYF
NA TRBJ2-5 NA TRBV5-4 TGTGCCAGCAGCTTGGGGGGGCCAGGGGTGGAGACCCAGTACTTC CASSLGGPGVETQYF
once TRBJ1-2 NA TRBV27 TGTGCCAGCAGTGAGGGCACAGGGCGAGGTTCGAACTATGGCTACACCTTC CASSEGTGRGSNYGYTF
NA TRBJ1-1 NA TRBV30 TGTGCCTGGAATCTTCAGGACACTGAAGCTTTCTTT CAWNLQDTEAFF
NA TRBJ2-6 NA TRBV27 TGTGCCAGCAGTCCTAGGTTCTCTGGGGCCAACGTCCTGACTTTC CASSPRFSGANVLTF
NA TRBJ1-5 NA TRBV30 TGTGCCTGGAGTGTACGGGGGGGCCAGCCCCAGCATTTT CAWSVRGGQPQHF